One and the same sample provided the 14 T cell receptor beta chains below, sequenced in a study of T cell changes during pregnancy in multiple sclerosis. Data came from immunoSEQ multiplex PCR; TCRdb stores just in-frame clones and leaves some out. The table shows some 32,000 clones, with 90% occurring only once. The sequencing used CD8+ T cells from peripheral blood mononuclear cells, collected in the second trimester of pregnancy. All receptors come from a female donor with multiple sclerosis, enrolled in a pregnancy study.

This chain uses TRBV5-6 with TRBJ1-1, with 9 positions matching TRBD1. Losses at the gene ends were 4 bases for V and 2 bases for J; bases not matched to a gene: 6. Per germline, CDR1 SGHDT and CDR2 YYEEEE. The CDR3 has 15 amino acids. In DNA, the CDR3 is TGTGCCAGCAGCGTGGACAGGGGTGGCAACACTGAAGCTTTCTTT. As protein: CASSVDRGGNTEAFF.

This rearrangement joins TRBV9 to TRBJ2-1; 7 bases are a match to TRBD1. With 0 bases clipped from V and 4 bases from J, the junction kept 7 bases outside the gene matches. CDR3 length: 16 amino acids. Germline V gene lookup returns CDR1 SGDLS and CDR2 YYNGEE. CDR3 in amino acids: CASSVVPGTAYNEQFF. The CDR3 bases are TGTGCCAGCAGCGTAGTCCCGGGGACAGCTTACAATGAGCAGTTCTTC.

The chain employs TRBV2 and TRBJ1-4, with 7 nucleotides matching TRBD1. V lost 2 bases to trimming and J lost 5 bases; unmatched junction nucleotides: 5. This CDR3 spans 15 amino acids. In germline, CDR1 is SNHLY, CDR2 FYNNEI. The CDR3 region is CASSESGQANEKLFF. The CDR3 DNA reads TGTGCCAGCAGTGAATCCGGACAGGCCAATGAAAAACTGTTTTTT.

J is TRBJ2-1 and V is TRBV28, with 10 nucleotides matching TRBD1. The V gene's germline CDR1 is MDHEN and CDR2 SYDVKM. The ends lost 1 base at V and 5 bases at J; junction bases unmatched: 11. CDR3 length: 18 residues. This CDR3 reads CASSLSGLRQGANNEQFF. DNA for the CDR3: TGTGCCAGCAGTTTATCGGGCCTTCGACAGGGGGCTAACAATGAGCAGTTCTTC.

The rearrangement links TRBV4-3 to TRBJ2-3, with TRBD1 as a possible D gene (5 bases). V lost 0 bases to trimming and J lost 0 bases, with 13 bases between them. This CDR3 region has 17 residues. Germline CDR1 and CDR2: LGHNA and YSLEER. The CDR3 is CASSQDLTGTSTDTQYF. Here the CDR3 DNA reads TGCGCCAGCAGCCAAGATCTAACAGGTACAAGCACAGATACGCAGTATTTT.

The CDR3 sequence is CASSYSLSRSYNEQFF. The CDR3 bases are TGTGCCAGCAGTTACTCCCTTAGTAGATCCTACAATGAGCAGTTCTTC. The V and J genes are TRBV6-5 and TRBJ2-1; D gene uncertain. The V end was cut by 0 bases, the J end by 1 base, with 10 bases between. CDR1 is MNHEY and CDR2 is SVGAGI in the germline V gene. This CDR3 contains 16 residues.

J is TRBJ1-4 and V is TRBV5-6; 7 bases are shared with TRBD1. V shed 4 bases and J 12 bases; nucleotides not matched to a gene: 12. This CDR3 spans 14 amino acids. The germline gives CDR1 SGHDT, CDR2 YYEEEE. CDR3 loop: CASSVGTAIRELFF. The CDR3 nucleotides are TGTGCCAGCAGCGTCGGGACAGCCATAAGGGAACTGTTTTTT.

V is TRBV9 and J is TRBJ1-5; weak D call: TRBD1 (6 bases). This CDR3 contains 15 residues. Germline CDR1 is SGDLS and CDR2 is YYNGEE. Between the trimmed V and J ends, which lost 0 bases and 5 bases, there was a span of 12 bases. The CDR3 bases are TGTGCCAGCAGCGTAGGGGGGGGCATTTATCAGCCCCAGCATTTT. Amino acid sequence: CASSVGGGIYQPQHF.

The chain employs TRBV5-4 and TRBJ2-2; D possibly corresponds to TRBD2 (5 bases). The V end lost 1 base, the J end lost 2 bases, and 18 bases lay between the germline ends. Germline V lookup: CDR1 SGHNT, CDR2 YYREEE (reference sequence). CDR3 length: 18 residues. The CDR3: CASSLWGVSPRNTGELFF. The CDR3 nucleotides read TGTGCCAGCAGCTTGTGGGGAGTTAGTCCTCGTAACACCGGGGAGCTGTTTTTT.

V is TRBV27 and J is TRBJ1-5, with D possibly TRBD1 on 5 matching bases. The CDR3 consists of 13 residues. The V and J ends lost 8 bases and 5 bases respectively, with 13 bases between them. Germline V lookup: CDR1 MNHEY, CDR2 SMNVEV (reference sequence). CDR3 DNA: TGTGCCAGCCAGGCCCGGGGGGATCAGCCCCAGCATTTT. This sequence encodes CASQARGDQPQHF.

Worth noting for this clone: Other DNA variants within this sample encode the same CDR3. The CDR3 DNA reads as TGTGCCAGCAGCCCGGGGGGCAATGAGCAGTTCTTC. This encodes CASSPGGNEQFF. The chain has TRBV9 and TRBJ2-1; 7 positions agree with TRBD2. CDR3 length equals 12 residues. V was clipped by 4 bases and J by 6 bases; unmatched bases: 1. CDR1 SGDLS and CDR2 YYNGEE come from the germline V gene.

The chain has TRBV4-3 and TRBJ2-7; D is unresolved. The length of the CDR3 is 14 residues. Germline CDR1 is LGHNA and CDR2 is YSLEER. Trimming left V 0 bases short and J 1 base short, with 7 bases between. CDR3 amino acids: CASSQDGRSYEQYF. DNA for the CDR3: TGCGCCAGCAGCCAAGATGGGCGATCCTACGAGCAGTACTTC.

V and J are TRBV10-1 and TRBJ2-7; 8 positions agree with TRBD2. The V gene's germline CDR1 is WNHNN and CDR2 SYGVQD (reference sequence). The J segment lost 3 bases and the V segment lost 0 bases, leaving 1 base of the junction unmatched. This CDR3 has 14 residues. This CDR3 is CASSESAGGYEQYF. Here the CDR3 DNA reads TGCGCCAGCAGTGAGTCGGCGGGAGGCTACGAGCAGTACTTC.

This rearrangement joins TRBV2 to TRBJ2-3; the D is unclear. The CDR3 totals 16 residues. Germline CDR1 is SNHLY and CDR2 is FYNNEI. Trimming stripped 3 bases from V and 0 bases from J, with 13 bases between. The CDR3 sequence is CASSDPRVPSTDTQYF. CDR3 bases: TGTGCCAGCAGTGACCCCCGGGTCCCTAGCACAGATACGCAGTATTTT.